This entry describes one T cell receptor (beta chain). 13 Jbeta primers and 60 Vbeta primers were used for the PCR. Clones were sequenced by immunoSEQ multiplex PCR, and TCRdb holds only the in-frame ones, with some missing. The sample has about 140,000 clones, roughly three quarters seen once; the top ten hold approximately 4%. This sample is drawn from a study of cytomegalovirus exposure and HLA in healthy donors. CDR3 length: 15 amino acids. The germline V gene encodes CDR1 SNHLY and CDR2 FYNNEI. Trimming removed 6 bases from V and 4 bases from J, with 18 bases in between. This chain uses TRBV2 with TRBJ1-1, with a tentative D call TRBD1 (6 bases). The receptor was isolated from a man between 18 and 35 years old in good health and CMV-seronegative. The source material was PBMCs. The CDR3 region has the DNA TGTGCCAGCAGGGGACATGGAAGGGTTGTCACTGAAGCTTTCTTT. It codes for CASRGHGRVVTEAFF. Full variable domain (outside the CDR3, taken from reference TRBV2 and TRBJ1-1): EPEVTQTPSHQVTQMGQEVILRCVPISNHLYFYWYRQILGQKVEFLVSFYNNEISEKSEIFDDQFSVERPDGSNFTLKIRSTKLEDSAMYFCASRGHGRVVTEAFFGQGTRLTVV.